One sample yielded the 25 T cell receptor beta chains listed below, sequenced in a study of blood T cell repertoires in COVID-19. Repertoires were generated with immunoSEQ multiplex PCR, while TCRdb's copy carries only in-frame clones and drops some. The data contain around 70,000 clones, less than 90% of them singletons. Material for sequencing was peripheral blood. These receptors came from a man aged 50-60 years with COVID-19, enrolled during active disease.

The table lists this clone with a few counts. J is TRBJ2-7 and V is TRBV7-2, with D uncertain. With 4 bases removed from V and 7 bases from J, the gap between germline ends came to 8 bases. Germline lookup yields CDR1 SGHTA and CDR2 FQGNSA. CDR3 size: 11 residues. CDR3 bases: TGTGCCAGCAGCTCCAGGCGTGAGCAGTACTTC. Amino acid sequence: CASSSRREQYF.

The rearrangement links TRBV30 to TRBJ1-5, with D possibly TRBD1 on 5 matching bases. The CDR3 is 13 residues long. V gave up 4 bases and J gave up 3 bases, with 10 bases separating them. The germline gives CDR1 GTSNPN, CDR2 SVGIG (reference sequence). CDR3 loop: CAWTPGPNQPQHF. In DNA, the CDR3 is TGTGCCTGGACGCCAGGGCCCAATCAGCCCCAGCATTTT.

The chain employs TRBV2 and TRBJ1-1; 10 positions match TRBD1. The germline CDR1 and CDR2 sequences are SNHLY and FYNNEI. There are 14 residues in the CDR3. The junction had 6 bases not matched to a gene; V was cut back by 7 bases and J by 4 bases. The CDR3 DNA reads as TGTGCCAGCATCCGACAGGGGGCGCGCACTGAAGCTTTCTTT. It codes for CASIRQGARTEAFF.

The chain is built from TRBV20-1 and TRBJ2-3; 11 positions match TRBD2. This CDR3 region has 17 residues. V dropped 3 bases and J dropped 0; count of bases not matched to a gene: 8. Germline loops: CDR1 DFQATT, CDR2 SNEGSKA (reference sequence). DNA of the CDR3: TGCAGTGCTAGTGCCGTAGCGGGAGGGCCTAGCACAGATACGCAGTATTTT. Translating it yields CSASAVAGGPSTDTQYF.

This clone was found once. The CDR3 here is CASSHRGTNTEAFF. The CDR3 coding sequence is TGTGCCAGCAGTCACAGGGGAACGAACACTGAAGCTTTCTTT. The V call is TRBV11-3, the J call TRBJ1-1; 7 positions agree with TRBD1. From germline, CDR1 is SGHNT and CDR2 YENEEA. The V segment lost 6 bases and the J segment 1 base; nucleotides outside the gene matches: 5. The length of the CDR3 is 14 residues. The variable domain in full, completed from reference TRBV11-3 and TRBJ1-1, reads EAGVVQSPRYKIIEKKQPVAFWCNPISGHNTLYWYLQNLGQGPELLIRYENEEAVDDSQLPKDRFSAERLKGVDSTLKIQPAELGDSAVYLCASSHRGTNTEAFFGQGTRLTVV.

The chain joins TRBV18 to TRBJ2-2; the match to TRBD1 covers 8 bases. The CDR3 has 15 residues. Germline V gene lookup returns CDR1 KGHSH and CDR2 LQKENI. V gave up 1 base and J gave up 6 bases; unmatched junction bases: 4. CDR3: CASSPRTGRSGELFF. The CDR3 DNA is TGTGCCAGCTCACCACGGACAGGGAGGTCCGGGGAGCTGTTTTTT.

The V gene is TRBV30, the J gene TRBJ1-2; TRBD1 matches 8 bases. This CDR3 has 14 amino acids. Germline V gene sequence: CDR1 GTSNPN, CDR2 SVGIG (reference sequence). J lost 6 bases, V lost 0 bases, and 6 bases had no gene match. The CDR3 loop is CAWSVHSGQDGYTF. CDR3 bases: TGTGCCTGGAGTGTCCACTCGGGACAGGATGGCTACACCTTC.

Only one count was recorded for this clone. The gene calls are TRBV6-5 and TRBJ1-6; 8 bases match TRBD1. Looked up from germline, CDR1 is MNHEY and CDR2 is SVGAGI. CDR3 length equals 14 residues. J lost 7 bases, V lost 5 bases, and 4 bases had no gene match. The chain's CDR3 is CASSRQGWNSPLHF. CDR3 nucleotide sequence: TGTGCCAGCAGTAGACAGGGGTGGAATTCACCCCTCCACTTT.

The chain links TRBV12-3 or TRBV12-4 to TRBJ1-1, with a weak D call TRBD1 (6 bases). This CDR3 is built from 13 residues. With 5 bases removed from V and 11 bases from J, the gap between germline ends came to 18 bases. CDR3 nucleotides: TGTGCCAGCAGTATGTACAGGGAGCGTCGGGCTTTCTTT. It encodes CASSMYRERRAFF.

The chain joins TRBV30 to TRBJ2-7; D unresolved. The CDR3 is made up of 15 amino acids. In germline, CDR1 is GTSNPN, CDR2 SVGIG (reference sequence). V was clipped by 4 bases and J by 0 bases, with 16 bases between them. CDR3 bases: TGTGCCTGGACCGCCGGAGCGAGTAGCTCCTACGAGCAGTACTTC. Translation: CAWTAGASSSYEQYF.

In this sample, this clone turned up once. This chain joins TRBV4-2 and TRBJ1-5; D is unresolved. There are 15 residues in the CDR3. Per germline, CDR1 LGHNA and CDR2 YNFKEQ. The V and J ends lost 0 bases and 4 bases respectively, with 10 bases between them. CDR3 amino acids: CASSQDLKENQPQHF. The CDR3 region has the DNA TGTGCCAGCAGCCAAGATCTTAAGGAGAATCAGCCCCAGCATTTT.

The chain links TRBV11-2 to TRBJ2-7; 7 bases map to TRBD2. The V segment lost 5 bases and the J segment 4 bases; nucleotides outside the gene matches: 11. CDR3 length equals 15 residues. Per germline, CDR1 SGHAT and CDR2 FQNNGV. CDR3 in DNA: TGTGCCAGCAGCCAGGGACTGGGACTAACTTACGAGCAGTACTTC. Translating it yields CASSQGLGLTYEQYF.

The chain joins TRBV7-4 to TRBJ2-7, with a tentative D call TRBD2 (5 bases). CDR3 length equals 14 residues. Trimming pared 10 bases from V and 2 bases from J, leaving 18 bases between. Germline CDR1 SGHVT, CDR2 SQSDAQ. CDR3 amino acids: CAIEEEEKAYEQYF. CDR3 nucleotides: TGTGCCATCGAAGAGGAGGAGAAAGCCTACGAGCAGTACTTC.

This clone was recorded a few times. V gene TRBV30 combines with J gene TRBJ1-1; D might be TRBD1 (5 bases). Germline loops: CDR1 GTSNPN, CDR2 SVGIG (reference sequence). V lost 6 bases to trimming and J lost 6 bases, with 14 bases between them. There are 12 residues in the CDR3. The CDR3 nucleotides are TGTGCCTGTTCAAGGGGATTCGCTGAAGCTTTCTTT. Translated, it gives CACSRGFAEAFF.

V usage is TRBV24-1 and J usage is TRBJ2-3, with TRBD1 matching over 10 bases. The CDR3 runs 14 residues. Germline V lookup: CDR1 KGHDR, CDR2 SFDVKD. Germline trimming cut 7 bases from V and 4 bases from J; bases unmatched to any gene: 4. CDR3 sequence: CATSGGTGADTQYF. The CDR3 region has the DNA TGTGCCACCAGCGGCGGGACAGGGGCAGATACGCAGTATTTT.

This rearrangement joins TRBV5-3 to TRBJ2-5, with a tentative D call TRBD2 (7 bases). TRBV5-3 is given ORF status, its function remaining uncertain. CDR3 length equals 16 residues. V lost 1 base to trimming and J lost 5 bases, with 18 bases between them. CDR3 sequence: CARSLKGEGGSETQYF. The CDR3 DNA sequence: TGTGCCAGAAGCTTGAAAGGGGAGGGGGGATCGGAGACCCAGTACTTC.

This chain joins TRBV19 and TRBJ2-5, with 7 nucleotides matching TRBD1. The CDR3 has 14 amino acids. Germline trimming cut 3 bases from V and 7 bases from J; bases unmatched to any gene: 8. Germline values: CDR1 LNHDA, CDR2 SQIVND (reference sequence). The CDR3 coding sequence is TGTGCCAGTAGTATCGGGACAGCCGGTGGGACCCAGTACTTC. This codes for CASSIGTAGGTQYF. The entire variable domain, with the rest obtained from reference TRBV19 and TRBJ2-5, is as follows: DGGITQSPKYLFRKEGQNVTLSCEQNLNHDAMYWYRQDPGQGLRLIYYSQIVNDFQKGDIAEGYSVSREKKESFPLTVTSAQKNPTAFYLCASSIGTAGGTQYFGPGTRLLVL.

This clone appeared a few times. V gene TRBV24-1 combines with J gene TRBJ2-2; unclear D gene. Trimming removed 5 bases from V and 1 base from J, with 19 bases in between. CDR3 length: 18 amino acids. Germline CDR1 KGHDR, CDR2 SFDVKD. The CDR3 spells CATSGSPSESVNTGELFF. The CDR3 DNA reads TGTGCCACCAGTGGCTCCCCTTCTGAGAGTGTGAACACCGGGGAGCTGTTTTTT.

J is TRBJ1-5 and V is TRBV6-1; 9 nucleotides agree with TRBD1. The CDR3 is made up of 17 amino acids. From germline, CDR1 is MNHNS and CDR2 SASEGT. V lost 4 bases and J lost 6; bases outside the gene matches: 13. In DNA form, the CDR3 reads TGTGCCAGCAGTGGCCAAGGGGGACAGGGTGGAACTCAGCCCCAGCATTTT. Residues: CASSGQGGQGGTQPQHF.

The genes are TRBV6-4 and TRBJ2-1; 10 nucleotides align to TRBD2. The CDR3 runs to 16 residues. Losses at the gene ends were 6 bases for V and 4 bases for J; bases not matched to a gene: 9. The germline CDR1 and CDR2 sequences are MRHNA and SNTAGT. CDR3 loop: CASRKAGTSVYNEQFF. DNA of the CDR3: TGTGCCAGCAGAAAGGCCGGGACTAGCGTATACAATGAGCAGTTCTTC.

The J gene is TRBJ1-5, the V gene TRBV7-8; 8 nucleotides line up with TRBD1. The V gene end was trimmed by 5 bases and the J gene end by 7 bases; junction bases not matched to a gene: 4. From germline, CDR1 is SGHVS and CDR2 FQNEAQ. This CDR3 is built from 13 residues. The CDR3: CASSVYRGQPQHF. DNA of the CDR3: TGTGCCAGCAGCGTCTACAGGGGGCAGCCCCAGCATTTT. Based on the CDR3 plus reference TRBV7-8 and TRBJ1-5, the full variable domain is GAGVSQSPRYKVAKRGQDVALRCDPISGHVSLFWYQQALGQGPEFLTYFQNEAQLDKSGLPSDRFFAERPEGSVSTLKIQRTQQEDSAVYLCASSVYRGQPQHFGDGTRLSIL.

This clone was picked up one time. The rearrangement uses TRBV7-2 and TRBJ2-7, with D possibly matching TRBD2 (5 bases). From germline, CDR1 is SGHTA and CDR2 FQGNSA. This CDR3 contains 16 residues. V lost 5 bases, J lost 2 bases, and 19 bases lay in between. The CDR3 region is CASSPRVGVPTYEQYF. The DNA of the CDR3 is TGTGCCAGCAGCCCTAGAGTGGGAGTCCCTACCTACGAGCAGTACTTC. The variable domain in full, completed from reference TRBV7-2 and TRBJ2-7, reads GAGVSQSPSNKVTEKGKDVELRCDPISGHTALYWYRQSLGQGLEFLIYFQGNSAPDKSGLPSDRFSAERTGGSVSTLTIQRTQQEDSAVYLCASSPRVGVPTYEQYFGPGTRLTVT.

V gene TRBV7-9 combines with J gene TRBJ1-4; D is ambiguous. CDR1 is SEHNR and CDR2 is FQNEAQ in the germline V gene (reference sequence). The CDR3 contains 14 residues. Deletions cut 5 bases from V and 5 bases from J, with 12 bases between. The DNA for the CDR3 is TGTGCCAGCAGCCCCCGGGTTCTCAATGAAAAACTGTTTTTT. Residues: CASSPRVLNEKLFF.

This clone occurred a few times. V and J are TRBV7-2 and TRBJ1-3, with TRBD1 matching 8 bases. Trimming took 3 bases from V and 1 from J; bases not matched to a gene: 11. Germline V gene sequence: CDR1 SGHTA, CDR2 FQGNSA. The CDR3 spans 18 residues. Here the CDR3 DNA reads TGTGCCAGCAGCTTCCCGGGACAGGAGCCCTATTCTGGAAACACCATATATTTT. It encodes CASSFPGQEPYSGNTIYF.

This chain uses TRBV2 with TRBJ1-2, with D tentatively TRBD1 (6 bases). The CDR3 is made up of 13 amino acids. CDR1 and CDR2 (germline): SNHLY, FYNNEI. The V end was cut by 3 bases, the J end by 8 bases, with 13 bases between. The CDR3 bases are TGTGCCAGCAGTGAGAACAGGGATCGCGGCTACACCTTC. Residues: CASSENRDRGYTF. The full variable domain, rest sourced from reference TRBV2 and TRBJ1-2, is EPEVTQTPSHQVTQMGQEVILRCVPISNHLYFYWYRQILGQKVEFLVSFYNNEISEKSEIFDDQFSVERPDGSNFTLKIRSTKLEDSAMYFCASSENRDRGYTFGSGTRLTVV.